This entry lists 25 T cell receptor beta chains sequenced from one sample in a study of blood T cell repertoires in COVID-19. Repertoires were generated with immunoSEQ multiplex PCR, while TCRdb's copy carries only in-frame clones and drops some. The sample holds a few hundred thousand clones, about 84% seen once. Source material: peripheral blood. All receptors come from a woman aged 50 to 60 with acute or convalescent COVID-19.

CDR3 DNA sequence: TGTGCCACCAGCAGAGCCCAAAACTATGGCTACACCTTC. It encodes CATSRAQNYGYTF. The chain carries TRBV15 and TRBJ1-2; D ambiguous. The CDR3 runs 13 residues. V was pared by 1 base and J by 2 bases, with 5 bases between. Germline V gene lookup returns CDR1 LNHNV and CDR2 YYDKDF (reference sequence).

This clone appeared once. This chain links TRBV7-3 with TRBJ2-2; TRBD1 matches 9 bases. The V segment lost 4 bases and the J segment 6 bases; nucleotides outside the gene matches: 12. This CDR3 comprises 17 residues. CDR1 and CDR2 (germline): SGHTA, FQGTGA. The CDR3 loop is CASSSRGQGPSPGELFF. CDR3 sequence (DNA): TGTGCCAGCAGCTCTCGTGGACAGGGGCCAAGTCCCGGGGAGCTGTTTTTT.

The rearrangement joins TRBV9 to TRBJ2-7, with D possibly matching TRBD1 (6 bases). Germline V gene data show CDR1 as SGDLS and CDR2 as YYNGEE. V lost 0 bases and J 6 bases, leaving 16 bases between the germline ends. The CDR3 is 15 residues long. For the CDR3, the DNA is TGTGCCAGCAGCGTAGGTCAAGGGGGATTTACCGAGCAGTACTTC. This sequence encodes CASSVGQGGFTEQYF. The full variable domain, with the rest looked up from reference TRBV9 and TRBJ2-7, is DSGVTQTPKHLITATGQRVTLRCSPRSGDLSVYWYQQSLDQGLQFLIQYYNGEERAKGNILERFSAQQFPDLHSELNLSSLELGDSALYFCASSVGQGGFTEQYFGPGTRLTVT.

The V call is TRBV30, the J call TRBJ2-7; 7 nucleotides match TRBD1. Trimming took 4 bases from V and 2 from J; bases not matched to a gene: 2. CDR1 and CDR2 (germline): GTSNPN, SVGIG (reference sequence). The CDR3 sequence is 12 residues long. CDR3: CAWKQGAYEQYF. As DNA, the CDR3 is TGTGCCTGGAAGCAGGGGGCCTACGAGCAGTACTTC.

The rearrangement links TRBV11-2 to TRBJ1-2, with TRBD1 matching over 12 bases. The CDR3 is made up of 16 amino acids. Looked up from germline, CDR1 is SGHAT and CDR2 is FQNNGV. V trimming: 6 bases; J trimming: 2 bases; junction bases outside the gene matches: 7. CDR3 nucleotides: TGTGCCAGCAGTACCGGGACAGGGGGCTTCAACTATGGCTACACCTTC. It codes for CASSTGTGGFNYGYTF.

The chain combines TRBV6-6 with TRBJ1-5, with 7 bases that match TRBD1. CDR1 is MNHNY and CDR2 is SVGAGI in the germline V gene (reference sequence). This CDR3 spans 17 amino acids. The V gene end was trimmed by 8 bases and the J gene end by 0 bases; junction bases not matched to a gene: 13. The CDR3 DNA reads TGTGCCAGCCGGCGATTTACAGGGGACAGTAGCAATCAGCCCCAGCATTTT. It codes for CASRRFTGDSSNQPQHF.

The chain employs TRBV7-8 and TRBJ2-2; 10 bases line up with TRBD2. V dropped 5 bases and J dropped 4; count of bases not matched to a gene: 10. The CDR3 is 17 residues long. In germline, CDR1 is SGHVS, CDR2 FQNEAQ. CDR3 loop: CASSPYPGLASTGELFF. CDR3 bases: TGTGCCAGCAGCCCCTACCCGGGACTAGCGAGCACCGGGGAGCTGTTTTTT.

The chain is built from TRBV9 and TRBJ1-2; no reliable D call. Trimming cost V 3 bases and J 1 base, with 19 bases left between them. Germline V gene data show CDR1 as SGDLS and CDR2 as YYNGEE. The CDR3 spans 17 residues. The CDR3 DNA reads TGTGCCAGCAGCGCCGACACCAACGCGAACCTTAACTATGGCTACACCTTC. It specifies CASSADTNANLNYGYTF.

V and J are TRBV7-2 and TRBJ1-3; no reliable D call. The V end was cut by 1 base, the J end by 4 bases, with 8 bases between. Germline loops: CDR1 SGHTA, CDR2 FQGNSA. The CDR3 is 14 amino acids. CDR3 DNA: TGTGCCAGCAGCTTAGTGTGGCAGGGAAACACCATATATTTT. As protein: CASSLVWQGNTIYF.

The V gene is TRBV15, the J gene TRBJ1-3, with TRBD1 matching over 7 bases. CDR1 LNHNV and CDR2 YYDKDF come from the germline V gene (reference sequence). The trim removed 2 bases at V and 3 bases at J, leaving 7 bases unmatched. CDR3 length: 16 residues. As DNA, the CDR3 is TGTGCCACCAGCAGACGACAGGGAGCAGGTGGAAACACCATATATTTT. Translated, it gives CATSRRQGAGGNTIYF.

This sequence joins TRBV4-1 and TRBJ2-1, with D unclear. Germline V gives CDR1 MGHRA, CDR2 YSYEKL. V was shortened by 1 base and J by 0 bases, with 10 bases between the two germline ends. This CDR3 is 16 amino acids long. Here the CDR3 DNA reads TGCGCCAGCAGCCAAGGGCGGATTAGCTCCTACAATGAGCAGTTCTTC. This encodes CASSQGRISSYNEQFF.

V is TRBV6-5 and J is TRBJ1-4; D is ambiguous. The germline V gene encodes CDR1 MNHEY and CDR2 SVGAGI. Between the trimmed V and J ends, which lost 8 bases and 8 bases, there was a span of 15 bases. The CDR3 length is 13 residues. CDR3 region: CASGVSGKEKLFF. The DNA of the CDR3 is TGTGCCAGCGGCGTTTCGGGGAAAGAAAAACTGTTTTTT.

The chain links TRBV29-1 to TRBJ2-7; 9 nucleotides match TRBD2. In germline, CDR1 is SQVTM, CDR2 ANQGSEA. The CDR3 extends over 13 amino acids. J lost 4 bases, V lost 7 bases, and 8 bases had no gene match. This CDR3 reads CSASSGRGYEQYF. The CDR3 DNA reads TGCAGCGCTAGTAGCGGGAGAGGGTACGAGCAGTACTTC.

The gene calls are TRBV24-1 and TRBJ1-4; D is undetermined. Trimming shortened V by 8 bases and J by 8 bases, and 14 bases separated the two germline ends. CDR3 length equals 13 residues. Germline V gene sequence: CDR1 KGHDR, CDR2 SFDVKD. The DNA for the CDR3 is TGTGCCACCAAGGCGGCGGCGGGGGAAAAACTGTTTTTT. Its protein product is CATKAAAGEKLFF.

The chain has TRBV6-5 and TRBJ1-1, with a tentative D call TRBD1 (5 bases). The germline V gene has CDR1 MNHEY and CDR2 SVGAGI. V lost 6 bases and J lost 6, with 14 bases in between. CDR3 length: 13 amino acids. The CDR3 DNA is TGTGCCAGCAGACCTACAGGAGGGCCTGAAGCTTTCTTT. This sequence encodes CASRPTGGPEAFF.

The chain uses TRBV15 and TRBJ2-1; 9 bases are shared with TRBD2. Germline loops: CDR1 LNHNV, CDR2 YYDKDF (reference sequence). V trimming: 0 bases; J trimming: 7 bases; junction bases outside the gene matches: 7. The CDR3 consists of 16 residues. The CDR3 protein is CATSRDPGGRANEQFF. The DNA for the CDR3 is TGTGCCACCAGCAGAGATCCTGGCGGGAGGGCAAATGAGCAGTTCTTC.

The genes are TRBV7-2 and TRBJ2-7; D remains ambiguous. The V end lost 1 base, the J end lost 5 bases, and 6 bases lay between the germline ends. In germline, CDR1 is SGHTA, CDR2 FQGNSA. The CDR3 length is 12 residues. Here the CDR3 DNA reads TGTGCCAGCAGCTTAGTTAGAGACGAGCAGTACTTC. It specifies CASSLVRDEQYF.

This clone has just a few counts. The chain is built from TRBV5-1 and TRBJ1-2, with TRBD1 as a possible D gene (6 bases). CDR1 is SGHRS and CDR2 is YFSETQ in the germline V gene. The CDR3 extends over 15 amino acids. V was pared by 0 bases and J by 8 bases, with 17 bases between. The CDR3 loop is CASSLDPQGFDGYTF. DNA for the CDR3: TGCGCCAGCAGCTTGGATCCACAGGGTTTTGACGGCTACACCTTC. The full variable domain, its missing parts supplied by reference TRBV5-1 and TRBJ1-2, is KAGVTQTPRYLIKTRGQQVTLSCSPISGHRSVSWYQQTPGQGLQFLFEYFSETQRNKGNFPGRFSGRQFSNSRSEMNVSTLELGDSALYLCASSLDPQGFDGYTFGSGTRLTVV.

This chain joins TRBV11-1 and TRBJ1-1, with D perhaps matching TRBD1 (6 bases). The CDR3 runs 13 residues. With 9 bases removed from V and 1 base from J, the gap between germline ends came to 12 bases. In germline, CDR1 is SGHAT, CDR2 FQDESV (reference sequence). The CDR3 sequence is CASRRGQNTEAFF. CDR3 DNA: TGTGCCAGTCGGCGGGGGCAGAACACTGAAGCTTTCTTT.

The J gene is TRBJ1-6, the V gene TRBV27, with TRBD1 identical over 10 bases. The CDR3 has 14 amino acids. The germline V gene encodes CDR1 MNHEY and CDR2 SMNVEV (reference sequence). J gave up 7 bases and V 10 bases, and 7 bases lay outside the gene matches. The CDR3 DNA reads TGTGCCACCTTGGGGACAGGGGCCAATTCACCCCTCCACTTT. Its protein is CATLGTGANSPLHF.

The chain couples TRBV9 to TRBJ1-2, with a tentative D call TRBD1 (6 bases). V lost 0 bases to trimming and J lost 4 bases, with 16 bases between them. CDR3 size: 16 residues. Germline V gives CDR1 SGDLS, CDR2 YYNGEE. The CDR3 here is CASSVGGQGTIYGYTF. In DNA, the CDR3 is TGTGCCAGCAGCGTAGGGGGTCAGGGGACCATCTATGGCTACACCTTC.

The rearrangement links TRBV27 to TRBJ1-5; 8 bases fit TRBD1. There are 17 residues in the CDR3. V was clipped by 4 bases and J by 6 bases; unmatched bases: 14. Germline CDR1 is MNHEY and CDR2 is SMNVEV (reference sequence). This CDR3 is CASSSLWRQGQGQPQHF. CDR3 DNA: TGTGCCAGCAGTTCCTTATGGCGACAGGGGCAAGGTCAGCCCCAGCATTTT.

The rearrangement links TRBV10-3 to TRBJ2-5; 14 bases align to TRBD2. Germline V gives CDR1 ENHRY, CDR2 SYGVKD. V lost 4 bases, J lost 5 bases, and 6 bases stayed unmatched. CDR3 length: 16 amino acids. Here the CDR3 DNA reads TGTGCCATCAGTGGGGGGACTAGCGGGAGTTATGAGACCCAGTACTTC. Amino acids: CAISGGTSGSYETQYF.

This chain links TRBV18 with TRBJ2-3, with D maybe TRBD2 (6 bases). The CDR3 contains 15 residues. The V end lost 2 bases, the J end lost 6 bases, and 15 bases lay between the germline ends. From germline, CDR1 is KGHSH and CDR2 LQKENI. CDR3 sequence: CASSPVGQGGDTQYF. The CDR3 nucleotides read TGTGCCAGCTCACCAGTGGGGCAGGGAGGTGATACGCAGTATTTT. The variable domain in full, with the rest retrieved from reference TRBV18 and TRBJ2-3, is NAGVMQNPRHLVRRRGQEARLRCSPMKGHSHVYWYRQLPEEGLKFMVYLQKENIIDESGMPKERFSAEFPKEGPSILRIQQVVRGDSAAYFCASSPVGQGGDTQYFGPGTRLTVL.

This clone was seen a handful of times. The chain employs TRBV6-5 and TRBJ1-1; 8 positions agree with TRBD1. The V and J ends lost 7 bases and 3 bases, in that order; junction bases with no gene match: 7. Germline assignment: CDR1 MNHEY and CDR2 SVGAGI. CDR3 length: 14 amino acids. In nucleotides, the CDR3 is TGTGCCAGCACCGACAGGGGCTCGGACACTGAAGCTTTCTTT. Translated: CASTDRGSDTEAFF.